This T cell receptor beta chain was sequenced during a study of shared clonotypes between healthy human individuals. The wider study: There were three CD4 naive, three CD4 memory, two CD8 naive and one CD8 memory plates per donor.

TCRdb's table, derived via immunoSEQ multiplex PCR, lists solely in-frame clones and lacks some. The top ten hold approximately 0.9% of the sample, which has about 1.1 million clones, 70% to 85% seen once. Notes on the study in general: Generation probability values for non-shared clonotypes were lower than those for clonotypes shared by all four donors. A handful of donors had around 5% of their naive CD4 clonotypes in common. Only blood was sampled; tissue repertoires likely differ.

The count of this clone is one. Its antigen is unknown. The sequence came from a man younger than 35 in good health. Some clones in this sample may be carry-over from other donors' samples. Input material: memory CD4+ T cells from PBMCs. Documented subset: CD45RA-negative fraction.

The CDR3 DNA reads as TGTGCCAGCAGCTGCGGGACAGGGGGTAATGGCTACACCTTC. Translation gives CASSCGTGGNGYTF. This chain links TRBV7-4 with TRBJ1-2, with 11 bases lining up with TRBD1. CDR1 SGHVT and CDR2 SQSDAQ come from the germline V gene. Trimming cost V 4 bases and J 6 bases; bases outside gene matches: 4. This CDR3 has 14 amino acids.